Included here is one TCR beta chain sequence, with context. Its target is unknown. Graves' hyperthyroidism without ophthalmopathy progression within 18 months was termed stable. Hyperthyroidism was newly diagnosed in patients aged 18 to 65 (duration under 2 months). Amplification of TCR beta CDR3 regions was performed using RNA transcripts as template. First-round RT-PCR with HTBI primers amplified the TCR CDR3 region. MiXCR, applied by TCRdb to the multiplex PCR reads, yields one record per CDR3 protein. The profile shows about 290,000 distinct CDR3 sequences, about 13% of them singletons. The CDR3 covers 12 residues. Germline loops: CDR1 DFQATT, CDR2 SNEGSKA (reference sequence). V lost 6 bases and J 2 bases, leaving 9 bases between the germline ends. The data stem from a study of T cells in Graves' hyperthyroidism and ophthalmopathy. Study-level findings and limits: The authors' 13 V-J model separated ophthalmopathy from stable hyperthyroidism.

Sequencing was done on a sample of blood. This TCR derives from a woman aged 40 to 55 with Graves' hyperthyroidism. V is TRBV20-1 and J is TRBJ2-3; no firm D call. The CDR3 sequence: CSAIWATDTQYF. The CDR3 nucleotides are TGCAGTGCGATTTGGGCCACAGATACGCAGTATTTT.